This entry lists 12 T cell receptor beta chains sequenced from one sample in a study of cytomegalovirus exposure and HLA in healthy donors. This PCR relied on a set of 60 Vbeta primers and 13 Jbeta primers. Using immunoSEQ multiplex PCR, the repertoire was profiled, and TCRdb retains in-frame clones only, with some absent. The sample includes tens of thousands of clones. Input material: PBMCs. Receptor source: a female donor in good health and CMV-seropositive.

This chain uses TRBV5-1 with TRBJ2-3, with no clear D. The V gene's germline CDR1 is SGHRS and CDR2 YFSETQ. V lost 0 bases and J 2 bases, leaving 7 bases between the germline ends. The CDR3 length is 14 residues. CDR3 residues: CASSLADTTDTQYF. CDR3 nucleotide sequence: TGCGCCAGCAGCTTGGCCGACACCACAGATACGCAGTATTTT.

V usage is TRBV11-2 and J usage is TRBJ2-2; 8 bases line up with TRBD1. V shed 6 bases and J 1 base; nucleotides not matched to a gene: 1. CDR1 is SGHAT and CDR2 is FQNNGV in the germline V gene. The CDR3 sequence is 14 residues long. CDR3 nucleotides: TGTGCCAGCAGTGGGACAGGGAACACCGGGGAGCTGTTTTTT. This translates into CASSGTGNTGELFF.

V usage is TRBV6-5 and J usage is TRBJ1-6; 8 bases match TRBD1. Trimming cost V 2 bases and J 9 bases; bases outside gene matches: 6. This CDR3 is 15 amino acids long. The germline CDR1 and CDR2 sequences are MNHEY and SVGAGI. CDR3: CASSYQGATFSPLHF. In DNA, the CDR3 is TGTGCCAGCAGTTACCAGGGGGCGACTTTTTCACCCCTCCACTTT.

V usage is TRBV18 and J usage is TRBJ2-7; 8 bases match TRBD1. This CDR3 has 15 residues. The junction had 6 bases not matched to a gene; V was cut back by 2 bases and J by 3 bases. Germline V lookup: CDR1 KGHSH, CDR2 LQKENI. DNA of the CDR3: TGTGCCAGCTCACCATATGGGACAGGTATCTACGAGCAGTACTTC. Its protein is CASSPYGTGIYEQYF.

V gene TRBV5-4 combines with J gene TRBJ2-7; D ambiguous. The germline V and J ends were trimmed by 5 bases and 2 bases, with 14 bases remaining between them. The CDR3 spans 14 residues. CDR1 is SGHNT and CDR2 is YYREEE in the germline V gene (reference sequence). This CDR3 is CASSPDFAAYEQYF. CDR3 nucleotide sequence: TGTGCCAGCAGTCCAGACTTCGCGGCCTACGAGCAGTACTTC.

V gene TRBV2 combines with J gene TRBJ1-5; 9 nucleotides agree with TRBD1. The CDR3 runs 15 residues. Trimming at V came to 5 bases and at J to 4 bases, leaving 6 bases not matched to a gene. Germline CDR1 is SNHLY and CDR2 is FYNNEI. CDR3 in amino acids: CASSFSGTGNQPQHF. In DNA, the CDR3 is TGTGCCAGCAGTTTTTCCGGGACAGGGAATCAGCCCCAGCATTTT.

The rearrangement joins TRBV5-1 to TRBJ2-7; TRBD1 matches at 7 bases. Trimming took 2 bases from V and 5 from J; bases not matched to a gene: 4. The CDR3 spans 13 residues. Germline values: CDR1 SGHRS, CDR2 YFSETQ. CDR3 nucleotide sequence: TGCGCCAGCAGCTTAGACAGGGCGGACGAGCAGTACTTC. This encodes CASSLDRADEQYF.

V usage is TRBV19 and J usage is TRBJ1-2, with TRBD1 matching over 7 bases. Losses at the gene ends were 4 bases for V and 6 bases for J; bases not matched to a gene: 8. Per the germline V gene, CDR1 is LNHDA and CDR2 is SQIVND (reference sequence). The CDR3 totals 14 residues. The CDR3 region has the DNA TGTGCCAGTAGTACCAACAGGGGAAAAGATGGCTACACCTTC. Protein sequence: CASSTNRGKDGYTF.

This chain uses TRBV7-9 with TRBJ1-1; D gene unclear. Germline assignment: CDR1 SEHNR and CDR2 FQNEAQ (reference sequence). The CDR3 is made up of 14 amino acids. V lost 0 bases and J 4 bases, leaving 9 bases between the germline ends. The CDR3 sequence is CASSLASGPTEAFF. The CDR3 region has the DNA TGTGCCAGCAGCTTAGCTTCAGGCCCCACTGAAGCTTTCTTT.

The V gene is TRBV9, the J gene TRBJ1-5; a possible D gene is TRBD1 (6 bases). Per the germline V gene, CDR1 is SGDLS and CDR2 is YYNGEE. Trimming stripped 4 bases from V and 6 bases from J, with 17 bases between. The CDR3 is 15 amino acids. CDR3 sequence: CASSPGSGGGQPQHF. DNA for the CDR3: TGTGCCAGCAGCCCGGGCTCGGGGGGCGGTCAGCCCCAGCATTTT.

The rearrangement links TRBV19 to TRBJ1-1, with a weak D call TRBD1 (5 bases). This CDR3 is 15 amino acids long. CDR1 and CDR2 (germline): LNHDA, SQIVND (reference sequence). Between the trimmed V and J ends, which lost 4 bases and 2 bases, there was a span of 14 bases. The CDR3 DNA reads TGTGCCAGTAGTAAGCGGGGCAGCATCAACACTGAAGCTTTCTTT. Residues: CASSKRGSINTEAFF.

DNA of the CDR3: TGTGCCAGCAGCCACCCCGGGACAGGGGATGGCTACACCTTC. It yields the protein CASSHPGTGDGYTF. J is TRBJ1-2 and V is TRBV11-1; 10 bases are shared with TRBD1. The CDR3 consists of 14 residues. With V trimmed by 5 bases and J by 6 bases, 6 bases remained unmatched. Germline CDR1 and CDR2: SGHAT and FQDESV (reference sequence).